This is a list of T cell receptor beta chains from one sample in a study of shared clonotypes between healthy human individuals. Assay used: immunoSEQ multiplex PCR; TCRdb lists only in-frame clones, some missing. The profile covers 1,100,000 or so clones, with more than 75% appearing a single time and approximately 0.56% taken by the ten largest. Sequencing was done on a sample of memory CD4+ T cells from PBMCs. The receptor source for this set is a man younger than 35 in good health. Some clones in this sample may be carry-over from other donors' samples. The CDR3 runs from the conserved cysteine through the conserved F or W. The D gene is left open where the match is weak. Expanded clones get a size class; other rows say once, few or many, or leave the size out.

>-|-|TRBV5-1|TRBJ1-2
CASSSTGNYGYTF
TGCGCCAGCAGCTCGACAGGAAACTATGGCTACACCTTC
>TRBD1|-|TRBV5-1|TRBJ2-7
CASSPGTGRRRHSYEQYF
TGCGCCAGCAGCCCCGGGACAGGGCGGAGAAGACACTCCTACGAGCAGTACTTC
>-|-|TRBV28|TRBJ2-2
CASGLLQGNTGELFF
TGTGCCAGCGGGTTACTACAGGGAAACACCGGGGAGCTGTTTTTT
>TRBD1|few|TRBV9|TRBJ1-4
CASSRGGQFEEKLFF
TGTGCCAGCAGCCGCGGGGGACAGTTTGAAGAAAAACTGTTTTTT
>TRBD2|-|TRBV29-1|TRBJ2-1
CSARESGRLGEQFF
TGCAGCGCGAGGGAAAGCGGGAGACTTGGTGAGCAGTTCTTC
>-|few|TRBV5-1|TRBJ1-1
CASSLSQGTLNTEAFF
TGCGCCAGCAGCTTGTCGCAGGGTACATTGAACACTGAAGCTTTCTTT
>-|-|TRBV18|TRBJ2-7
CASQGTGNNEQYF
TGTGCCAGCCAAGGGACGGGTAACAACGAGCAGTACTTC
>-|once|TRBV5-1|TRBJ2-1
CASSLGASGPRYLGEQFF
TGCGCCAGCAGCTTGGGGGCGTCGGGACCCCGATATTTGGGTGAGCAGTTCTTC
>TRBD2|-|TRBV4-2|TRBJ2-5
CASSQETSGRQETQYF
TGTGCCAGCAGCCAAGAGACTAGCGGGAGACAAGAGACCCAGTACTTC
>-|few|TRBV11-2|TRBJ2-5
CASSLAGAQETQYF
TGTGCCAGCAGCTTAGCAGGGGCTCAAGAGACCCAGTACTTC
>TRBD2|-|TRBV27|TRBJ2-1
CASSITRWGGEQFF
TGTGCCAGCAGTATAACACGCTGGGGGGGTGAGCAGTTCTTC
>-|-|TRBV15|TRBJ1-3
CATRGAGNTIYF
TGTGCCACACGGGGCGCGGGAAACACCATATATTTT
>TRBD1|-|TRBV5-1|TRBJ2-7
CASRPETGGFPYEQYF
TGCGCCAGCAGGCCAGAAACAGGGGGCTTCCCCTACGAGCAGTACTTC
>TRBD1|-|TRBV14|TRBJ2-7
CASSHRTGGYEQYF
TGTGCCAGCAGCCACCGGACAGGGGGCTACGAGCAGTACTTC
>-|-|TRBV5-1|TRBJ1-1
CASSLGYFNTEAFF
TGCGCCAGCAGTTTGGGTTATTTTAACACTGAAGCTTTCTTT
>-|-|TRBV2|TRBJ2-5
CASRGANQETQYF
TGTGCCAGCAGGGGGGCCAACCAAGAGACCCAGTACTTC
>-|-|TRBV5-1|TRBJ2-3
CASTGGQGGHTQYF
TGCGCCAGTACTGGGGGGCAGGGTGGACATACGCAGTATTTT
>TRBD2|once|TRBV9|TRBJ2-1
CASSVALAGNYNEQFF
TGTGCCAGCAGCGTTGCTCTAGCGGGGAACTACAATGAGCAGTTCTTC
>TRBD2|few|TRBV14|TRBJ2-1
CASPISGTSGTPSYNEQFF
TGTGCCAGCCCCATCTCCGGGACTAGCGGGACCCCTTCCTACAATGAGCAGTTCTTC
>TRBD1|-|TRBV25-1|TRBJ1-1
CASSPQTGRGTEAFF
TGTGCCAGCAGTCCACAGACAGGGAGAGGGACTGAAGCTTTCTTT
>-|once|TRBV5-4|TRBJ1-1
CASSNRRNSDLHTEAFF
TGTGCCAGCAGCAATCGACGCAATTCAGATCTCCACACTGAAGCTTTCTTT
>-|-|TRBV27|TRBJ2-1
CASSSKRTRYSYNEQFF
TGTGCCAGCAGTTCCAAAAGGACGCGGTACTCCTACAATGAGCAGTTCTTC
>-|-|TRBV28|TRBJ2-7
CASSVRLYEQYF
TGTGCCAGCAGTGTCCGACTCTACGAGCAGTACTTC
>-|few|TRBV5-1|TRBJ1-4
CASSSSGSNEKLFF
TGCGCCAGCAGCTCGTCAGGGTCTAATGAAAAACTGTTTTTT
>-|-|TRBV6-1|TRBJ1-4
CASTKPPEDEKLFF
TGTGCCAGCACTAAACCTCCGGAGGATGAAAAACTGTTTTTT
>-|-|TRBV7-9|TRBJ2-7
CASSLATGYEQYF
TGTGCCAGCAGCTTAGCTACCGGGTACGAGCAGTACTTC